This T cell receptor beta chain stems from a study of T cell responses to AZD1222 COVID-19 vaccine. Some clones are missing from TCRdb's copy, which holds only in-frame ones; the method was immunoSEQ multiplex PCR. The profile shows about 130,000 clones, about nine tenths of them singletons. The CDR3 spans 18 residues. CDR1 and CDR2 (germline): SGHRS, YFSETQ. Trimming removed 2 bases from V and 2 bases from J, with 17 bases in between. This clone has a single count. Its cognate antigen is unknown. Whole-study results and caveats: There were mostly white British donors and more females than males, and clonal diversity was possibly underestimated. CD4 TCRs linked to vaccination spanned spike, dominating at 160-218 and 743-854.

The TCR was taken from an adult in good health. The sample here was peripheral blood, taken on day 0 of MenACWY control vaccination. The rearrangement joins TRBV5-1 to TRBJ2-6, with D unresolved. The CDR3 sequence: CASSFLPTRSAGANVLTF. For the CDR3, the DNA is TGCGCCAGCAGCTTTCTCCCCACCAGGAGTGCTGGGGCCAACGTCCTGACTTTC.